This T cell receptor beta chain originates from a study of cytomegalovirus exposure and HLA in healthy donors. Amplification used 60 Vbeta primers and 13 Jbeta primers. TCRdb's copy holds only in-frame clones and misses some; the assay was immunoSEQ multiplex PCR. The table has 150,000 or so clones, around four fifths seen once. The donors were healthy bone marrow donors. Germline loops: CDR1 LNHDA, CDR2 SQIVND (reference sequence). Trimming cost V 4 bases and J 2 bases; bases outside gene matches: 8. This CDR3 comprises 17 residues. The sequence derives from a man aged 30-40 years in good health and CMV-seropositive. The chain employs TRBV19 and TRBJ2-7, with TRBD2 matching 13 bases. Sample: PBMCs. The CDR3 DNA reads TGTGCCAGTAGTACCAGGACTAGCGGGAGCCCTCCCTACGAGCAGTACTTC. It translates to CASSTRTSGSPPYEQYF.